These 9 T cell receptor beta chains share one sample of origin, sequenced in a study of shared clonotypes between healthy human individuals. Libraries were prepared by immunoSEQ multiplex PCR; TCRdb keeps only in-frame clonotypes and omits some of them. The data show 170,000 or so clones, with about 66% seen just once and around 9.3% held by the top ten. Sequenced: memory CD4+ T cells sorted from blood. The subset denotes: CD45RA-negative fraction. The receptors derive from a man under 40 in good health.

This clone has a count of ten or more. The chain couples TRBV5-1 to TRBJ1-1, with unresolved D. CDR1 is SGHRS, CDR2 YFSETQ, per germline. Trimming removed 6 bases from V and 1 base from J, with 7 bases in between. The length of the CDR3 is 12 residues. The CDR3 DNA follows: TGCGCCAGCAAAAAACCGAACACTGAAGCTTTCTTT. Translation: CASKKPNTEAFF.

This clone has more than one count but fewer than ten. This chain links TRBV2 with TRBJ1-2, with TRBD1 matching over 8 bases. The V segment lost 6 bases and the J segment 7 bases; nucleotides outside the gene matches: 7. The CDR3 has 13 amino acids. Germline V gene lookup returns CDR1 SNHLY and CDR2 FYNNEI. The CDR3 loop is CASRLGQGGGYTF. CDR3 nucleotides: TGTGCCAGCAGACTCGGACAGGGTGGTGGCTACACCTTC.

The V call is TRBV28, the J call TRBJ2-1; D uncertain. CDR3 size: 12 residues. Germline V gene lookup returns CDR1 MDHEN and CDR2 SYDVKM. V was pared by 8 bases and J by 4 bases, with 9 bases between. The CDR3 DNA is TGTGCCAGCGGAATTTTATACAATGAGCAGTTCTTC. It translates to CASGILYNEQFF.

The chain joins TRBV7-1 to TRBJ2-7; TRBD1 matches at 12 bases. TRBV7-1 is reported as an ORF; its role is uncertain. J lost 13 bases, V lost 3 bases, and 13 bases had no gene match. The CDR3 sequence is 15 residues long. The CDR3 loop reads CASSSIGTGGASEYF. CDR3 DNA sequence: TGTGCCAGCAGCTCCATAGGGACAGGGGGCGCGTCAGAATACTTC.

V gene TRBV7-9 combines with J gene TRBJ2-5; no firm D call. V was trimmed by 2 bases and J by 6 bases, leaving 16 bases between them. Per the germline V gene, CDR1 is SEHNR and CDR2 is FQNEAQ (reference sequence). This CDR3 contains 15 residues. The CDR3 region is CASSLFGSWPQTQYF. CDR3 nucleotide sequence: TGTGCCAGCAGCTTATTCGGCAGTTGGCCGCAGACCCAGTACTTC.

The rearrangement joins TRBV6-5 to TRBJ2-5; 8 bases match TRBD2. Germline V gene data show CDR1 as MNHEY and CDR2 as SVGAGI. With V trimmed by 2 bases and J by 5 bases, 4 bases remained unmatched. CDR3 length equals 14 residues. The CDR3: CASSYSGSKETQYF. The DNA for the CDR3 is TGTGCCAGCAGTTACAGCGGGAGTAAGGAGACCCAGTACTTC.

V is TRBV5-1 and J is TRBJ2-2; D is possibly TRBD1 (6 bases). V lost 0 bases to trimming and J lost 8 bases, with 11 bases between them. The germline CDR1 and CDR2 sequences are SGHRS and YFSETQ. There are 14 residues in the CDR3. The CDR3 DNA is TGCGCCAGCAGCTTGGCTCAGGGGATTGGGGAGCTGTTTTTT. Translation gives CASSLAQGIGELFF.

The CDR3 coding sequence is TGCGCCAGCAGCTTGGGACAGAGATATGAAAAACTGTTTTTT. This gives the protein CASSLGQRYEKLFF. The chain links TRBV5-1 to TRBJ1-4, with D perhaps TRBD1 (5 bases). Germline CDR1 and CDR2: SGHRS and YFSETQ. The CDR3 covers 14 residues. V was pared by 0 bases and J by 6 bases, with 9 bases between.

As concerns this clone: At the DNA level, this CDR3 is encoded by other sequences in the same sample as well. The V gene is TRBV27, the J gene TRBJ2-7, with 9 bases matching TRBD1. The CDR3 length is 14 residues. CDR1 and CDR2 (germline): MNHEY, SMNVEV (reference sequence). Trimming took 5 bases from V and 3 from J; bases not matched to a gene: 5. This CDR3 is CASSPGQGLYEQYF. In nucleotides, the CDR3 is TGTGCCAGCAGTCCGGGACAGGGCCTCTACGAGCAGTACTTC.